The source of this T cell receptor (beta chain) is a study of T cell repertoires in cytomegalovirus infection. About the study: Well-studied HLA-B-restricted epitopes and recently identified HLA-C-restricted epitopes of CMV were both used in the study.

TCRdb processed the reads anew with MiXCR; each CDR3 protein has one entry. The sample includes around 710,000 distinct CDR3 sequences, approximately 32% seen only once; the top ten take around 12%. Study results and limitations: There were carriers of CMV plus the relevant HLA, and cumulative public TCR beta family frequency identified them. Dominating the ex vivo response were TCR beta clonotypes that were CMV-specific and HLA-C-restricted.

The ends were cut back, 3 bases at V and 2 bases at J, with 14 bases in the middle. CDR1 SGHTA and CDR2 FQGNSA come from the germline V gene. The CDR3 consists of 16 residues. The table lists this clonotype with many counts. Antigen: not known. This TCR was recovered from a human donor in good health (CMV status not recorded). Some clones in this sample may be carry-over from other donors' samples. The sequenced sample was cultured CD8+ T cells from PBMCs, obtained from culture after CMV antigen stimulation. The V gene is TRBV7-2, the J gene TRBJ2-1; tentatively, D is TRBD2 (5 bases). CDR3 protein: CASSLERTYPYNEQFF. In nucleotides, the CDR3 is TGTGCCAGCAGCTTGGAGAGGACTTACCCCTACAATGAGCAGTTCTTC.